In its sample, the clone carrying this TCR beta chain was seen a few times. This sample is part of a study of blood T cell repertoires in COVID-19. Study-level information: Spain, Italy and the United States supplied samples that represented acute and convalescent COVID-19. PBMCs, B-cell-depleted T cells, or T cells provided the cDNA or gDNA that made up the material.

In the original analysis: Estimation of nucleated cell counts relied on the amplification of reference gene primers. The method was immunoSEQ multiplex PCR; TCRdb's version includes in-frame clones alone and lacks a portion of them. That table furnishes V, J and clone size, whereas the DNA furnished D and trimming. The sample comprises about 26,000 clones, around 91% of which are singletons, and about 11% rests with the top ten. The CDR3 sequence is 13 residues long. V lost 3 bases and J lost 7, with 11 bases in between. The V gene's germline CDR1 is MGHRA and CDR2 YSYEKL. V is TRBV4-1 and J is TRBJ2-3; tentative D call: TRBD2 (6 bases). Material for sequencing was peripheral blood. The sequence came from a man between 70 and 80 years old with acute or convalescent COVID-19. The CDR3 loop reads CASSQGLVNTQYF. In nucleotides, the CDR3 is TGCGCCAGCAGCCAGGGACTGGTAAATACGCAGTATTTT.